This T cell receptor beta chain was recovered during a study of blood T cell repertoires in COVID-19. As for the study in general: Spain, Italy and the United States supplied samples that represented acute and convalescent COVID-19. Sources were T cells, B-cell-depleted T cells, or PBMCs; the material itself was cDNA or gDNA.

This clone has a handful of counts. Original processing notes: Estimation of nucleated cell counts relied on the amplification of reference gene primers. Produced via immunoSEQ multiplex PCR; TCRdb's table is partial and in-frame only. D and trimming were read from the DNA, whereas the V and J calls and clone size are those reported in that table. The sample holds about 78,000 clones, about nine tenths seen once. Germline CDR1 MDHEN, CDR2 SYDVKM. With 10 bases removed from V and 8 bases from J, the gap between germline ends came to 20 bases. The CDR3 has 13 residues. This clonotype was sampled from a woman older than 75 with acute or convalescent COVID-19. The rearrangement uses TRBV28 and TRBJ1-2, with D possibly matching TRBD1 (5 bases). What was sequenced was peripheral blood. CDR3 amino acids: CATEEQSGVGYTF. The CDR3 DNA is TGTGCCACGGAAGAACAATCGGGGGTCGGCTACACCTTC.